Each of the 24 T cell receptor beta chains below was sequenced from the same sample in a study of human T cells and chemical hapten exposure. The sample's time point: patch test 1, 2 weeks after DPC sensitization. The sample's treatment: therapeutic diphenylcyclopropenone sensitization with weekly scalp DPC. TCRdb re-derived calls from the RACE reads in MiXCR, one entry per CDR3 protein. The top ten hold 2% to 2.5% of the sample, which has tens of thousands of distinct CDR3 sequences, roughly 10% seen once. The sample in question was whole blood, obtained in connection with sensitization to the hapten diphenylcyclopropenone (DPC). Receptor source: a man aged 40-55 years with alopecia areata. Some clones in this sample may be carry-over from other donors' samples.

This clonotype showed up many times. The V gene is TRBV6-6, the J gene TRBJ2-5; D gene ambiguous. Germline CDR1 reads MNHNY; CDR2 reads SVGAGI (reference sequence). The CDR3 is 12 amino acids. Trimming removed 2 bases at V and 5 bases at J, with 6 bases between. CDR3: CASSYTYETQYF. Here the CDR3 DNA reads TGTGCCAGCAGTTACACGTATGAGACCCAGTACTTC.

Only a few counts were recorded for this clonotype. This chain's CDR3 is CAGDREATEAFF. CDR3 nucleotide sequence: TGTGCCGGGGACAGGGAAGCCACTGAAGCTTTCTTT. The rearrangement uses TRBV30 and TRBJ1-1; 9 nucleotides line up with TRBD1. V trimming: 8 bases; J trimming: 4 bases; junction bases outside the gene matches: 5. Germline assignment: CDR1 GTSNPN and CDR2 SVGIG (reference sequence). CDR3 length: 12 amino acids.

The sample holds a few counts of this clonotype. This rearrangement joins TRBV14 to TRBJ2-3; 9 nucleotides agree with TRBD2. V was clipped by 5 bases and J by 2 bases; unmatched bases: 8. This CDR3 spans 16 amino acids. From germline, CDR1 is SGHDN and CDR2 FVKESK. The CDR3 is CASSGMLAGITDTQYF. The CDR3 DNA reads TGTGCCAGCAGCGGGATGCTAGCGGGGATCACAGATACGCAGTATTTT.

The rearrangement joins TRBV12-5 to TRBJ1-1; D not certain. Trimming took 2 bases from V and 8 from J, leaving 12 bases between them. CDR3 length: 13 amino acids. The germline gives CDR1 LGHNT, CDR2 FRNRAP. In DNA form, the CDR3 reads TGTGCTAGTGGTTTGTTGAGCCGGGCCGAAGCTTTCTTT. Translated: CASGLLSRAEAFF.

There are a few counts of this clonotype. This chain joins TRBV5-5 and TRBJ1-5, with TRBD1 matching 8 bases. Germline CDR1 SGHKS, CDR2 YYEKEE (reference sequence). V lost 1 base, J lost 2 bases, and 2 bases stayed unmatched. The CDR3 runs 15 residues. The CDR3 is CASSLRGQGNQPQHF. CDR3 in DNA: TGTGCCAGCAGCTTGAGGGGACAGGGCAATCAGCCCCAGCATTTT. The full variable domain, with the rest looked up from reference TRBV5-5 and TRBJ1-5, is DAGVTQSPTHLIKTRGQQVTLRCSPISGHKSVSWYQQVLGQGPQFIFQYYEKEERGRGNFPDRFSARQFPNYSSELNVNALLLGDSALYLCASSLRGQGNQPQHFGDGTRLSIL.

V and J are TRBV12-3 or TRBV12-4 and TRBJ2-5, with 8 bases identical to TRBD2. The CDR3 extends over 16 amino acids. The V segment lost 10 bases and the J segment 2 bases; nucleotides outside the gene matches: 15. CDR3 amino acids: CAISPHRAGGQETQYF. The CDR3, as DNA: TGTGCCATCTCCCCCCACCGGGCGGGAGGACAAGAGACCCAGTACTTC.

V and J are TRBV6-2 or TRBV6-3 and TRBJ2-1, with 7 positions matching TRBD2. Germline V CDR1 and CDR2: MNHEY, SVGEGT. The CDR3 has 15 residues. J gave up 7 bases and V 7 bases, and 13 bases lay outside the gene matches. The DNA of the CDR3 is TGTGCCAGCACCACGGTACTAGCGAGACTGAATGAGCAGTTCTTC. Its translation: CASTTVLARLNEQFF.

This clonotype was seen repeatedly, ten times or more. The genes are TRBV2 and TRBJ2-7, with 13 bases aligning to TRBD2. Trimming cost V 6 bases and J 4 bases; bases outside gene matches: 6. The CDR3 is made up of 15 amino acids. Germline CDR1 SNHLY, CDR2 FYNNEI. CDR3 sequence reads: CASRRLAGGLYEQYV. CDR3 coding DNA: TGTGCCAGCAGGAGACTAGCGGGAGGTTTGTACGAGCAGTACGTC.

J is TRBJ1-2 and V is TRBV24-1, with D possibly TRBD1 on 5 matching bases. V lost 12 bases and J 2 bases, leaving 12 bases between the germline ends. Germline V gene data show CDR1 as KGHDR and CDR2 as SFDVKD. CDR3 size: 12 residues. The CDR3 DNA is TGTGCCTCCTCGACAGACAACTATGGCTACACCTTC. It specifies CASSTDNYGYTF.

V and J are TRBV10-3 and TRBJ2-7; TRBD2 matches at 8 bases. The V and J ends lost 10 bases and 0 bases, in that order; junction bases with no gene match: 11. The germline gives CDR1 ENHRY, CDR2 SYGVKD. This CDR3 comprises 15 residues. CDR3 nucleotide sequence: TGTGCCACCCGGCCACGGGAGGGAAGCTCCTACGAGCAGTACTTC. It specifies CATRPREGSSYEQYF.

The CDR3 DNA reads TGTGCCAGCAGCCAAGACCCAGGGAATCCCTACGAGCAGTACTTC. Translating gives CASSQDPGNPYEQYF. The gene calls are TRBV4-2 and TRBJ2-7; possible D gene TRBD1, 5 bases. The CDR3 is made up of 15 amino acids. V gave up 0 bases and J gave up 2 bases, with 11 bases separating them. Germline assignment: CDR1 LGHNA and CDR2 YNFKEQ.

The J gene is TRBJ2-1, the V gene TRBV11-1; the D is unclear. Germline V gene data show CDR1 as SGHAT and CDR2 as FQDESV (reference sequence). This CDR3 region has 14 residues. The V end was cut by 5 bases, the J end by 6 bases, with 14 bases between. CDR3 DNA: TGTGCCAGCAGCCCGCTAATTACGGTCAATGAGCAGTTCTTC. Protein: CASSPLITVNEQFF.

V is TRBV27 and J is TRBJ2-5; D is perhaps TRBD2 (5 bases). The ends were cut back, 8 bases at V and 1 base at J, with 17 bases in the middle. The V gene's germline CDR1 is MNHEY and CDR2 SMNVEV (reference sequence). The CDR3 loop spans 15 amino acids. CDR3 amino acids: CASRAPGLLQETQYF. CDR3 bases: TGTGCCAGCCGGGCCCCAGGACTGCTCCAAGAGACCCAGTACTTC.

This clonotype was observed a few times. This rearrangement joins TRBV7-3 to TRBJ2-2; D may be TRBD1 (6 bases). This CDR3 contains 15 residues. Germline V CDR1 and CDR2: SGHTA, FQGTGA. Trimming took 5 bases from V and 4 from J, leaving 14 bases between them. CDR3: CASSQGTQSTGELFF. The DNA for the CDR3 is TGTGCCAGCAGCCAAGGGACACAGAGCACCGGGGAGCTGTTTTTT.

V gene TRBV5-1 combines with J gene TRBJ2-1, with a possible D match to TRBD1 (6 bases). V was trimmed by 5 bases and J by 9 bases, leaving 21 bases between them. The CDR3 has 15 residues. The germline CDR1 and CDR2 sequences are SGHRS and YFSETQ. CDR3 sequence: CASSLRPDRKVEQFF. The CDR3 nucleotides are TGCGCCAGCAGTTTGAGACCTGACAGGAAAGTTGAGCAGTTCTTC.

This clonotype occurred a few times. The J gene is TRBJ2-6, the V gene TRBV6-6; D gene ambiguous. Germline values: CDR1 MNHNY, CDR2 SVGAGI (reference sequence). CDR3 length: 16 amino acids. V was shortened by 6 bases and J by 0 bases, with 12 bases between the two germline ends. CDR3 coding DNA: TGTGCCAGCAGCCCTGATGGCGCCTCTGGGGCCAACGTCCTGACTTTC. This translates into CASSPDGASGANVLTF.

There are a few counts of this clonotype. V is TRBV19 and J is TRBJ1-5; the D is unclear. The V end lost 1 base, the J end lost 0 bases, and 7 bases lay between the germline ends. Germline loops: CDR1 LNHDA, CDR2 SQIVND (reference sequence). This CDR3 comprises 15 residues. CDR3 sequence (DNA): TGTGCCAGTAGTATAGCCGACGTTAGCAATCAGCCCCAGCATTTT. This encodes CASSIADVSNQPQHF.

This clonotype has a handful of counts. CDR3 nucleotide sequence: TGTGCTAGTGGTTTGGATCACACTGAAGCTTTCTTT. It specifies CASGLDHTEAFF. The rearrangement links TRBV12-5 to TRBJ1-1; D is unresolved. The V gene's germline CDR1 is LGHNT and CDR2 FRNRAP. The CDR3 contains 12 residues. V lost 1 base to trimming and J lost 3 bases, with 3 bases between them.

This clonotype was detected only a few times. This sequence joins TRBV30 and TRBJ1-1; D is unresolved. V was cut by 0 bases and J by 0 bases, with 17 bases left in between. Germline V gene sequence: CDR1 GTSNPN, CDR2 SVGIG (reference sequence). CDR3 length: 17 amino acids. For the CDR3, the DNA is TGTGCCTGGAGTGTACTTGGGGTTGTAGGGTTGAACACTGAAGCTTTCTTT. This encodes CAWSVLGVVGLNTEAFF.

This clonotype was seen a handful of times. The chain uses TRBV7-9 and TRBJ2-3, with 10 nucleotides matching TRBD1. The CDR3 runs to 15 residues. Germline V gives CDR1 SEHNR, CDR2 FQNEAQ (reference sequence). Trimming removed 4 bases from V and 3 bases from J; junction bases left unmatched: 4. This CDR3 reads CASSSGDRGTDTQYF. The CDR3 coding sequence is TGTGCCAGCAGCTCGGGGGACAGGGGTACAGATACGCAGTATTTT. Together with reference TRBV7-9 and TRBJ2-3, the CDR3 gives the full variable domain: DTGVSQNPRHKITKRGQNVTFRCDPISEHNRLYWYRQTLGQGPEFLTYFQNEAQLEKSRLLSDRFSAERPKGSFSTLEIQRTEQGDSAMYLCASSSGDRGTDTQYFGPGTRLTVL.

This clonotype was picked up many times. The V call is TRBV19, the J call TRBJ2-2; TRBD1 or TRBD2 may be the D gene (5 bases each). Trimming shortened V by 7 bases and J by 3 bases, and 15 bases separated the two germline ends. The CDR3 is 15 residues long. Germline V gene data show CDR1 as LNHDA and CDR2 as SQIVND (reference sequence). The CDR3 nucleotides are TGTGCCAGTAAGGTCGGGGCAGGCGACACCGGGGAGCTGTTTTTT. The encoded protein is CASKVGAGDTGELFF.

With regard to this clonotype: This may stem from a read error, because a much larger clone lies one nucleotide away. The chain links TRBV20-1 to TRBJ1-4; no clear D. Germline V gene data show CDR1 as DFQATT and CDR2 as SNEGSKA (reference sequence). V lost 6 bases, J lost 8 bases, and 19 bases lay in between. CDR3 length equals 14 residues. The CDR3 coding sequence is TGCAGTGCCCAGGAGGGAGGAGGAGGAGAAAAACTGTTTTTT. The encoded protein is CSAQEGGGGEKLFF.

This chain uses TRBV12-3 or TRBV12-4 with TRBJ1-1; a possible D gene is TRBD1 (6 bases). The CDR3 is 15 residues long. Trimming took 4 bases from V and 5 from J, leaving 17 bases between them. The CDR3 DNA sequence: TGTGCCAGCAGTTCTAACAGGGAATATAAGACTGAAGCTTTCTTT. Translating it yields CASSSNREYKTEAFF.

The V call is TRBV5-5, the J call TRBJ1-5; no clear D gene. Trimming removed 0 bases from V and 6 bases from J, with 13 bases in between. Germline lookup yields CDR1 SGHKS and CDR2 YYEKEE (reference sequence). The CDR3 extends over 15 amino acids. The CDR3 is CASSLEGTGFQPQHF. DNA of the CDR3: TGTGCCAGCAGCTTGGAGGGCACCGGATTTCAGCCCCAGCATTTT.